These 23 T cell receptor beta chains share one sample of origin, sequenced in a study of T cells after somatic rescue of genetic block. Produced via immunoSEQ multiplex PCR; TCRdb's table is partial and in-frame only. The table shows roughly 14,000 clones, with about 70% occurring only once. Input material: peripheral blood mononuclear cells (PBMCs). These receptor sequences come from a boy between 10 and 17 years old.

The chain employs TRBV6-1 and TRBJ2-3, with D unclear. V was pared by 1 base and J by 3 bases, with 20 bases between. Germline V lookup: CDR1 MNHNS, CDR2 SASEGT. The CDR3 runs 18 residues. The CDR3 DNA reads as TGTGCCAGCAGTGAAGGGGTAGGTCCCTATGGGAAGACAGATACGCAGTATTTT. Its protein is CASSEGVGPYGKTDTQYF.

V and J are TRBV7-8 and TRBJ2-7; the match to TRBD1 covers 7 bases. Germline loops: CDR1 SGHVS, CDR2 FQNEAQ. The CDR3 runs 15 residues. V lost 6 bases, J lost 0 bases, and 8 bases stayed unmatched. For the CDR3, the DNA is TGTGCCAGCAGGATAGGTGGGACAGCCTCCTACGAGCAGTACTTC. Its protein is CASRIGGTASYEQYF.

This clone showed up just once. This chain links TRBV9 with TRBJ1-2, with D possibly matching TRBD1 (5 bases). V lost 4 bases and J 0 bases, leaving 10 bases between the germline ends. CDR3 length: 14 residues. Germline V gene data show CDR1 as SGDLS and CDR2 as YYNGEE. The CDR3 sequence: CASSPSGPNYGYTF. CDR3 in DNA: TGTGCCAGCAGCCCCTCAGGGCCTAACTATGGCTACACCTTC.

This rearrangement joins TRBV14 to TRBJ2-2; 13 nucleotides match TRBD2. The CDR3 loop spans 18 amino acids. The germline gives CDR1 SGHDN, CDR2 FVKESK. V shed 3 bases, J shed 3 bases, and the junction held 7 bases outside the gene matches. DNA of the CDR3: TGTGCCAGCAGCCAGAGTGGACTAGCGGGAGTCCACACCGGGGAGCTGTTTTTT. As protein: CASSQSGLAGVHTGELFF.

Here the CDR3 reads CAWSYGITTETQYF. In DNA form, the CDR3 reads TGTGCCTGGAGTTACGGGATCACGACCGAGACCCAGTACTTC. This rearrangement joins TRBV30 to TRBJ2-5; D may be TRBD2 (5 bases). This CDR3 has 14 residues. Trimming left V 2 bases short and J 5 bases short, with 15 bases between. The germline V gene encodes CDR1 GTSNPN and CDR2 SVGIG (reference sequence).

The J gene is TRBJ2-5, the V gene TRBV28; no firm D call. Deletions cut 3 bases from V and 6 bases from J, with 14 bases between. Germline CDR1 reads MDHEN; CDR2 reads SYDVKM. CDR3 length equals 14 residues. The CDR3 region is CASSFWREVKTQYF. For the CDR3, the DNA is TGTGCCAGCAGTTTTTGGCGTGAAGTAAAGACCCAGTACTTC.

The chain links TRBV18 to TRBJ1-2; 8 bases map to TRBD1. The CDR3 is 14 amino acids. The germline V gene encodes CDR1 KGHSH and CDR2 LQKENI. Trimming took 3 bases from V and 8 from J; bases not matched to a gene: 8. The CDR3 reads CASSPMTGDRGYTF. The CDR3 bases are TGTGCCAGCTCACCCATGACAGGGGATCGAGGCTACACCTTC.

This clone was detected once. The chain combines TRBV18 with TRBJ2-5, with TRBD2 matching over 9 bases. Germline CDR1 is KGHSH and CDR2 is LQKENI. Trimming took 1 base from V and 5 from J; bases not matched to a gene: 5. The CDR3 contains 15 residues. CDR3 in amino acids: CASSPRAGGEETQYF. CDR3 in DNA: TGTGCCAGCTCACCACGAGCGGGAGGCGAGGAGACCCAGTACTTC.

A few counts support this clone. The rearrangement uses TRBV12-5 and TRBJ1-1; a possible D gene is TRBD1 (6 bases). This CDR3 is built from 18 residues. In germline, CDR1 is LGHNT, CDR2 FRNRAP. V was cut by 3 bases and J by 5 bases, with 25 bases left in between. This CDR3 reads CASGFIFPPRGVWTEAFF. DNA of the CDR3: TGTGCTAGTGGTTTTATTTTCCCCCCCAGGGGCGTATGGACTGAAGCTTTCTTT.

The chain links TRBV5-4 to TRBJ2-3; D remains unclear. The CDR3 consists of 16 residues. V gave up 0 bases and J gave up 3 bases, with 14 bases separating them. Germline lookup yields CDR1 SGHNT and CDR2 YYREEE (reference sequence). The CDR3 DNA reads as TGTGCCAGCAGCTTGGAAAGGCGGTCCCTTACAGATACGCAGTATTTT. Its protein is CASSLERRSLTDTQYF.

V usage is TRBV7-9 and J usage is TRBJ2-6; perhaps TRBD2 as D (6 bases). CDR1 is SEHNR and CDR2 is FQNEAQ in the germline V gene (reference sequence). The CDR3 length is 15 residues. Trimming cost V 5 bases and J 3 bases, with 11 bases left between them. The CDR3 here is CASSPVGSGANVLTF. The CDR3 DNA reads TGTGCCAGCAGCCCGGTCGGGAGTGGGGCCAACGTCCTGACTTTC.

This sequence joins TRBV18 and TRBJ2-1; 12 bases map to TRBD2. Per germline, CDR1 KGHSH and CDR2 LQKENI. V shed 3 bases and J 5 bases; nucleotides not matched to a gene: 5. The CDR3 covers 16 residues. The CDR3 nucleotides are TGTGCCAGCTCACCTCTCGGGACTAGCGGGCACAATGAGCAGTTCTTC. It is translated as CASSPLGTSGHNEQFF.

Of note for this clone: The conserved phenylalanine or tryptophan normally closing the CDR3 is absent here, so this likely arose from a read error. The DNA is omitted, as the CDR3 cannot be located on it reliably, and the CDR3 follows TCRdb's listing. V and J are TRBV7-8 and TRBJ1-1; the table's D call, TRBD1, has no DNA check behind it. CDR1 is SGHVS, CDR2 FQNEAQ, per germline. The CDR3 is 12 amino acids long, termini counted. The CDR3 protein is CASSQEGDRIEG.

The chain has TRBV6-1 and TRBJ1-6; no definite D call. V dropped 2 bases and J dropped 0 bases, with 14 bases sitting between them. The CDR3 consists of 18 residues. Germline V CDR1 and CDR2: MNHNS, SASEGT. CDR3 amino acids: CASSEFLRRNSYNSPLHF. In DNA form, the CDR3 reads TGTGCCAGCAGTGAATTCCTTAGACGTAACTCCTATAATTCACCCCTCCACTTT.

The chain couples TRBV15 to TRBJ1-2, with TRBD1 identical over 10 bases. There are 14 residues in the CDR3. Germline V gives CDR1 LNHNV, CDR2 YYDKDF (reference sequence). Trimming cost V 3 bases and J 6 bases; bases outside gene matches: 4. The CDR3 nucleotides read TGTGCCACCAGCAGGGGGGGGACAGGGGATGGCTACACCTTC. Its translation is CATSRGGTGDGYTF.

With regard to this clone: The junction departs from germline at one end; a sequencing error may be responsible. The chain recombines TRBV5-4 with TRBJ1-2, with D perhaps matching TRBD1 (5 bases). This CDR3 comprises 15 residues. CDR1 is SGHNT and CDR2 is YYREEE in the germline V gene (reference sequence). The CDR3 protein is CASSFGERGGGLGAF. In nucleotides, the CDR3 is TGTGCCAGCAGCTTCGGCGAAAGAGGCGGCGGCCTAGGGGCCTTC.

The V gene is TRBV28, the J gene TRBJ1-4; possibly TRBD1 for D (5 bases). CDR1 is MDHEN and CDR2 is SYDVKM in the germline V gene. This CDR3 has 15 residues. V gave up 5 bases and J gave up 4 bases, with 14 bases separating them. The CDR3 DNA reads TGTGCCAGCAGTCGCACCGGGACCATTAATGAAAAACTGTTTTTT. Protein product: CASSRTGTINEKLFF. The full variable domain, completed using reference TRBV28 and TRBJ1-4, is DVKVTQSSRYLVKRTGEKVFLECVQDMDHENMFWYRQDPGLGLRLIYFSYDVKMKEKGDIPEGYSVSREKKERFSLILESASTNQTSMYLCASSRTGTINEKLFFGSGTQLSVL.

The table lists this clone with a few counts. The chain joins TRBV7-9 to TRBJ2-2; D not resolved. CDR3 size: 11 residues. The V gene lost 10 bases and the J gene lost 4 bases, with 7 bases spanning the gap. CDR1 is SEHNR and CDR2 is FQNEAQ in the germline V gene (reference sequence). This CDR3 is CATVGTGELFF. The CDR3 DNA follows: TGTGCCACCGTGGGCACCGGGGAGCTGTTTTTT.

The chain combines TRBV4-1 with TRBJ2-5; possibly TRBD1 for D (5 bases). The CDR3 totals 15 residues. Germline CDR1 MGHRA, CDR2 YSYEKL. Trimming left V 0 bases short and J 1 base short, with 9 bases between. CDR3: CASSQDNRPQETQYF. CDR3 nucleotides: TGCGCCAGCAGCCAAGATAACAGGCCCCAAGAGACCCAGTACTTC.

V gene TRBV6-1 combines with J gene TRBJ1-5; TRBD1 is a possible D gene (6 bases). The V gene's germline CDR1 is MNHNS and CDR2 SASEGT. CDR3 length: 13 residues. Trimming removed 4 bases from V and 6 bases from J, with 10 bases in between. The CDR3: CASSGQVGQPQHF. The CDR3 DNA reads TGTGCCAGCAGTGGACAGGTGGGTCAGCCCCAGCATTTT.

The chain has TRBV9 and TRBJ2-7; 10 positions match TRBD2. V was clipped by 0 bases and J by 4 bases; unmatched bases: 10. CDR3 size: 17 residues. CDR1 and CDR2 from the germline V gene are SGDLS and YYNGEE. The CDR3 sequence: CASSVVASGGFRYEQYF. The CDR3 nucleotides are TGTGCCAGCAGCGTAGTAGCTAGCGGGGGCTTTAGATACGAGCAGTACTTC. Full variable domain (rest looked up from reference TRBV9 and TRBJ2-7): DSGVTQTPKHLITATGQRVTLRCSPRSGDLSVYWYQQSLDQGLQFLIQYYNGEERAKGNILERFSAQQFPDLHSELNLSSLELGDSALYFCASSVVASGGFRYEQYFGPGTRLTVT.

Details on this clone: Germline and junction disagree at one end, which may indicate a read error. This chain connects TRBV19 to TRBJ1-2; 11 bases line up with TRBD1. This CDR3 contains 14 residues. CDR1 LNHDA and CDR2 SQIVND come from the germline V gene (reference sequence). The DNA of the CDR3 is TGTGCCAGTAGTATAGGAGGACAGGGGGCAAAGCGGTACTTC. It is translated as CASSIGGQGAKRYF.

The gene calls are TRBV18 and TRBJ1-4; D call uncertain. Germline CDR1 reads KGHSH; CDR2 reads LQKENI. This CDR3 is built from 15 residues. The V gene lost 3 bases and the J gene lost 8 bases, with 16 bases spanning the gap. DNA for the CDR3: TGTGCCAGCTCACCTAACGGGTGGGCGGGAGAAAAACTGTTTTTT. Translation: CASSPNGWAGEKLFF.